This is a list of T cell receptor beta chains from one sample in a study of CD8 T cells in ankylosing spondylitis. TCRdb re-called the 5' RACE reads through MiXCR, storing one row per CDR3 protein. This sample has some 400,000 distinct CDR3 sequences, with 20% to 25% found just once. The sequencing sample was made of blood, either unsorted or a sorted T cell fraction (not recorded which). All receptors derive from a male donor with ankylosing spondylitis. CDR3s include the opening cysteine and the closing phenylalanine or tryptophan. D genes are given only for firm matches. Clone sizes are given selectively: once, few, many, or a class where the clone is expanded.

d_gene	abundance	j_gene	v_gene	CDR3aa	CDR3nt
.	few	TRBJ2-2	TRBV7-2	CASSYLIGLGELFF	TGTGCCAGCAGCTATCTAATTGGGCTTGGGGAGCTGTTTTTT
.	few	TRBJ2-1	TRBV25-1	CASSEPGRTYNEQFF	TGTGCCAGCAGTGAACCCGGCAGGACTTACAATGAGCAGTTCTTC
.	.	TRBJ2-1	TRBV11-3	CASKGISSYNEQFF	TGTGCCAGCAAAGGGATTTCCTCCTACAATGAGCAGTTCTTC
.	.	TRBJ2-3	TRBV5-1	CASSLGRESTDTQYF	TGCGCCAGCAGCTTAGGTAGGGAAAGCACAGATACGCAGTATTTT
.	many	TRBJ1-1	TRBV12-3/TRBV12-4	CASSTTGNTEAFF	TGTGCCAGCAGCACGACAGGAAACACTGAAGCTTTCTTT
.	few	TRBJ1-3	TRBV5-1	CASSPGLRSGNTIYF	TGCGCCAGCAGCCCTGGACTGCGCTCTGGAAACACCATATATTTT
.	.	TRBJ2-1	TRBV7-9	CASAQADYPFF	TGTGCCAGTGCCCAAGCAGACTATCCGTTCTTC
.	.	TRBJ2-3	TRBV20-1	CSARTLVVSDTQYF	TGCAGTGCCCGTACTCTAGTTGTCTCAGATACGCAGTATTTT
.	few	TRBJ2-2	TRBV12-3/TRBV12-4	CASKMAGLGGELFF	TGTGCCAGCAAAATGGCGGGATTGGGCGGGGAGCTGTTTTTT
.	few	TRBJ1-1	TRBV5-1	CASQMETFRGTEAFF	TGCGCCAGCCAAATGGAAACGTTCCGGGGCACTGAAGCTTTCTTT
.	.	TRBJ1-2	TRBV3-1	CASSQENRDLGYGYTF	TGTGCCAGCAGCCAAGAAAACAGGGATTTGGGCTATGGCTACACCTTC
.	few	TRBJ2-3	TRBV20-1	CSARQSSRADTQYF	TGCAGTGCTAGACAATCCAGCCGGGCAGATACGCAGTATTTT
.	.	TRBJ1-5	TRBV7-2	CASTSWKNQPQHF	TGTGCCAGCACTAGTTGGAAGAATCAGCCCCAGCATTTT
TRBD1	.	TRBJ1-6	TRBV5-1	CASSPGDRGNSPLHF	TGCGCCAGCAGCCCCGGGGACAGGGGTAATTCACCCCTCCACTTT
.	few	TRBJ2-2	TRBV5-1	CASSLTESVLSGELFF	TGCGCCAGCTCATTGACTGAATCTGTTCTCTCCGGGGAGCTGTTTTTT
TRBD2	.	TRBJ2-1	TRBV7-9	CASSPPLAGPYNEQFF	TGTGCCAGCAGCCCTCCGTTAGCGGGACCATACAATGAGCAGTTCTTC
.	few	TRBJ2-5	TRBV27	CASSLDYGSETQYF	TGTGCCAGCAGTTTAGATTACGGGAGTGAGACCCAGTACTTC
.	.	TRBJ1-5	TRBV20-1	CSARGQPDQPQHF	TGCAGTGCCCGTGGACAGCCCGATCAGCCCCAGCATTTT
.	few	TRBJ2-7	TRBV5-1	CASSPQGISYEQYF	TGCGCCAGCAGCCCACAGGGTATCTCCTACGAGCAGTACTTC
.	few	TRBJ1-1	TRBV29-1	CSVEEDKSFF	TGCAGCGTTGAAGAAGATAAGTCTTTCTTT
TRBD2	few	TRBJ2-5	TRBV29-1	CSATSGGQETQYF	TGCAGCGCTACGAGCGGGGGGCAAGAGACCCAGTACTTC
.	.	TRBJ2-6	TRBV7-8	CASSLGQGGLAGANVLTF	TGTGCCAGCAGCTTGGGGCAAGGAGGTTTGGCCGGGGCCAACGTCCTGACTTTC